The T cell receptor beta chain under discussion was sequenced for a study of T cell changes during pregnancy in multiple sclerosis. Clones were read by immunoSEQ multiplex PCR, and TCRdb kept only the in-frame ones, dropping some. The repertoire consists of approximately 53,000 clones, with about 93% occurring once and the leading ten covering 0.55% to 0.65%. This CDR3 region has 13 residues. Per the germline V gene, CDR1 is SGHRS and CDR2 is YFSETQ. The V and J ends lost 5 bases and 12 bases respectively, with 20 bases between them. Sequences were derived from CD4+ T cells from peripheral blood mononuclear cells, sampled after pregnancy. This receptor was obtained from a female donor in good health, enrolled as a control in a pregnancy study. The chain recombines TRBV5-1 with TRBJ1-2, with no clear D. The CDR3 spells CASSKTAEGEDTF. CDR3 DNA sequence: TGCGCCAGCAGTAAAACGGCTGAAGGTGAGGACACCTTC. Based on the CDR3 plus reference TRBV5-1 and TRBJ1-2, the full variable domain is KAGVTQTPRYLIKTRGQQVTLSCSPISGHRSVSWYQQTPGQGLQFLFEYFSETQRNKGNFPGRFSGRQFSNSRSEMNVSTLELGDSALYLCASSKTAEGEDTFGSGTRLTVV.